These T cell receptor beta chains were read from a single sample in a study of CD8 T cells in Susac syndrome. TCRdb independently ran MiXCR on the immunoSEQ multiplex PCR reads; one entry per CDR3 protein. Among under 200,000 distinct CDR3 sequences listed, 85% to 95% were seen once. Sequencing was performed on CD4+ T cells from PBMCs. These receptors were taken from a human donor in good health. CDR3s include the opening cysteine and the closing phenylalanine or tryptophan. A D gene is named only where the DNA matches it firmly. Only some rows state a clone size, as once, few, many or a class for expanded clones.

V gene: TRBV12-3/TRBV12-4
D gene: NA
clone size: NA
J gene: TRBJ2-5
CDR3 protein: CASSLSRIQYF
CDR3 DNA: TGTGCCAGCAGTTTATCCAGAATCCAGTACTTC

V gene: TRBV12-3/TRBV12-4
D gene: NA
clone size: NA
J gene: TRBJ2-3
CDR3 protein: CASSSSLGITTDTQYF
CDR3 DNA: NA

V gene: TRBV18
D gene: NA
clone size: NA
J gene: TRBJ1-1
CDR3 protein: CASSPGGDTEAFF
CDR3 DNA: TGTGCCAGCTCACCGGGCGGGGACACTGAAGCTTTCTTT

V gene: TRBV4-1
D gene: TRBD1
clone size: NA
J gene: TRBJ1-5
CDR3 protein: CASSQMDATGEGQPQHF
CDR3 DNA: TGCGCCAGCAGCCAAATGGATGCGACAGGGGAAGGGCAGCCCCAGCATTTT

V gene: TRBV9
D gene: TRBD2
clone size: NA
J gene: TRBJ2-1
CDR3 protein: CASSVGTSGIYEQFF
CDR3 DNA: TGTGCCAGCAGCGTCGGGACTAGCGGGATCTATGAGCAGTTCTTC

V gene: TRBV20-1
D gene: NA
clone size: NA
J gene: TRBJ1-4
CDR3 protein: CSLGGFGEKLFF
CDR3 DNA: TGCAGTCTTGGAGGGTTCGGTGAAAAACTGTTTTTT

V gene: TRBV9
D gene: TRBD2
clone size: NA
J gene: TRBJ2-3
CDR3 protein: CASRGSGSTDTQYF
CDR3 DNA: TGTGCCAGCAGGGGTAGCGGGAGTACGGATACGCAGTATTTT

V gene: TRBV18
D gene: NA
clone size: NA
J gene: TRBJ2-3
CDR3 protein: CASSPPSSLSSTDTQYF
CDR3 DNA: TGTGCCAGCTCACCACCATCTTCACTATCTAGCACAGATACGCAGTATTTT

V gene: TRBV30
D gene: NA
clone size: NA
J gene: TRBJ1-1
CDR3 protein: CAWSYIDLNTEAFF
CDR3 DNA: TGTGCCTGGAGTTATATAGACCTGAACACTGAAGCTTTCTTT

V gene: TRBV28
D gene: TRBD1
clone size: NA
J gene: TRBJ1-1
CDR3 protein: CASSTPGQGNFF
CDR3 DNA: TGTGCCAGCAGCACACCGGGACAGGGGAACTTCTTT

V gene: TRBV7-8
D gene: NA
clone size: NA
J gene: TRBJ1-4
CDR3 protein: CASSLQGGTNEKLFF
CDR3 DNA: TGTGCCAGCAGCTTACAGGGAGGGACTAATGAAAAACTGTTTTTT

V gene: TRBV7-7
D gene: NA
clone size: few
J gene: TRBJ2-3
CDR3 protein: CASSPRTRGDTQYF
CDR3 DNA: TGTGCTAGCAGCCCCCGGACCAGGGGAGATACGCAGTATTTT

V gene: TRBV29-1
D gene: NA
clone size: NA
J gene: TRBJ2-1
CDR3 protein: CSVEDRKADSNSYNEQFF
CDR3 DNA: TGCAGCGTTGAAGATCGGAAGGCGGACAGCAACTCCTACAATGAGCAGTTCTTC

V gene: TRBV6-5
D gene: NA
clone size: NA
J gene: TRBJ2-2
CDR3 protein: CASSYGTGELFF
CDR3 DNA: TGTGCCAGCAGTTACGGGACCGGGGAGCTGTTTTTT

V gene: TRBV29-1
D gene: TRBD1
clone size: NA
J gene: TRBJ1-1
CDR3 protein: CSVLTGVTEAFF
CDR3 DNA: TGCAGCGTTTTGACAGGGGTCACTGAAGCTTTCTTT

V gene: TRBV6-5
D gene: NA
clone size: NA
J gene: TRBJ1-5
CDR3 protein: CASGIGARGQPQHF
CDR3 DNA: TGTGCCAGCGGAATCGGGGCCAGGGGTCAGCCCCAGCATTTT

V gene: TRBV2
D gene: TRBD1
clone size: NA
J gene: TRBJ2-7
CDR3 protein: CASRGTGRISYEQYF
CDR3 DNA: TGTGCCAGCCGTGGGACAGGGAGGATCTCCTACGAGCAGTACTTC

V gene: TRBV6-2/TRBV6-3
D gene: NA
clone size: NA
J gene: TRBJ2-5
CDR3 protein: CASSSQAPGDETQYF
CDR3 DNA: TGTGCCAGCAGTTCCCAGGCCCCGGGGGATGAGACCCAGTACTTC

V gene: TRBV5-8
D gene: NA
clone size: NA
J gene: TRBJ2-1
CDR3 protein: CASSLFAALGNEQFF
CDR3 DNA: TGTGCCAGCAGCTTATTTGCGGCTCTAGGTAATGAGCAGTTCTTC

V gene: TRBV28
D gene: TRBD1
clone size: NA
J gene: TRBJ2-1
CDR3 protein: CASTDGQGGWNEQFF
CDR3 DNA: TGTGCCAGCACCGACGGACAGGGGGGTTGGAATGAGCAGTTCTTC

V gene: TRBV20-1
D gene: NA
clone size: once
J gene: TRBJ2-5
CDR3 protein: CSARVPQGAGETQYF
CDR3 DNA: TGCAGTGCTAGAGTACCACAGGGAGCGGGAGAGACCCAGTACTTC

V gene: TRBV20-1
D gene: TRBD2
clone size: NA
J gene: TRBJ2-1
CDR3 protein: CVAGSGGVNEQFF
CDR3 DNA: TGCGTGGCGGGTAGCGGGGGGGTCAATGAGCAGTTCTTC

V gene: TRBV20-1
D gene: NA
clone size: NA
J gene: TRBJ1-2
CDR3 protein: CSAQDSGANYGYTF
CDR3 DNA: TGCAGTGCTCAGGACAGTGGAGCTAACTATGGCTACACCTTC

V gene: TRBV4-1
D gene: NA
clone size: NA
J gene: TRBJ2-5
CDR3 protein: CASSQMGTSQETQYF
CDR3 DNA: TGCGCCAGCAGCCAAATGGGGACCAGCCAAGAGACCCAGTACTTC

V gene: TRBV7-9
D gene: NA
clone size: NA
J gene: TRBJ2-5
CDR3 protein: CASRDDGAGETQYF
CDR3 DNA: TGTGCCAGCAGAGACGACGGTGCAGGAGAGACCCAGTACTTC

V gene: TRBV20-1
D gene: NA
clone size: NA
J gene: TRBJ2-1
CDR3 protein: CSRGQGLYWASNEQFF
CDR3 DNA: TGCAGCAGAGGGCAGGGACTTTACTGGGCCTCCAATGAGCAGTTCTTC

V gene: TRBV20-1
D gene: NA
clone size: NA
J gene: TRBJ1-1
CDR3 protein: CSVLSGDTEAFF
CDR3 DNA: TGCAGTGTCCTTTCAGGGGACACTGAAGCTTTCTTT